This is a list of T cell receptor beta chains from one sample in a study of CD8+ T cells in alopecia areata. Profiled with immunoSEQ multiplex PCR; TCRdb holds only in-frame clones, not every one. This sample has around 100,000 clones, with less than 70% found just once. The sequenced sample was CD4+ T cells sorted from blood, obtained at week 24, from a patient treated with tofacitinib. The source of these receptors is a human donor with alopecia areata. CDR3s include the opening cysteine and the closing phenylalanine or tryptophan. Fields, in order: clone size, J gene, V gene, CDR3 length, D gene, CDR3 protein, CDR3 DNA. D genes are given only for firm matches. Only part of the rows carry a size: once, few, many, or a class if the clone is expanded.

.,TRBJ1-5,TRBV7-2,16,.,CASSLVGGSNNQPQHF,TGTGCCAGCAGCTTGGTAGGGGGGTCCAACAATCAGCCCCAGCATTTT
.,TRBJ1-1,TRBV14,13,.,CASSQGVWAEAFF,TGTGCCAGCAGCCAAGGGGTCTGGGCTGAAGCTTTCTTT
.,TRBJ1-2,TRBV29-1,14,.,CSVGIDRGGRGYTF,TGCAGCGTTGGAATTGACCGGGGGGGACGCGGCTACACCTTC
.,TRBJ2-3,TRBV4-3,13,TRBD2,CASSRGRADTQYF,TGCGCCAGCAGTCGGGGGAGGGCAGATACGCAGTATTTT
few,TRBJ1-3,TRBV18,15,.,CASSPDRTAGNTIYF,TGTGCCAGCTCACCGGATCGAACGGCGGGAAACACCATATATTTT
few,TRBJ2-1,TRBV2,12,.,CASSVSGYEQFF,TGTGCCAGCAGTGTAAGTGGTTATGAGCAGTTCTTC
.,TRBJ2-6,TRBV29-1,14,.,CSVESSSGANVLTF,TGCAGCGTTGAAAGTTCCTCTGGGGCCAACGTCCTGACTTTC
.,TRBJ2-7,TRBV29-1,13,TRBD1,CSVAYDREYEQYF,TGCAGCGTTGCTTATGACAGGGAGTACGAGCAGTACTTC
.,TRBJ1-5,TRBV2,13,.,CASSENSNQPQHF,TGTGCCAGCAGTGAAAATAGCAATCAGCCCCAGCATTTT
.,TRBJ2-7,TRBV23-1,12,.,CASSHPAYEQYF,TGCGCCAGCAGTCACCCGGCCTACGAGCAGTACTTC
.,TRBJ2-2,TRBV29-1,13,.,CSVRTDYTGELFF,TGCAGCGTGAGGACAGACTACACCGGGGAGCTGTTTTTT
.,TRBJ2-3,TRBV19,16,.,CASSIGAGWTTDTQYF,TGTGCCAGTAGTATCGGTGCGGGGTGGACCACAGATACGCAGTATTTT
few,TRBJ1-4,TRBV29-1,8,.,CSVGTGQF,TGCAGCGTTGGAACAGGTCAATTT
.,TRBJ2-4,TRBV29-1,12,.,CSVRVAKNIQYF,TGCAGCGTAAGAGTAGCCAAAAACATTCAGTACTTC
.,TRBJ2-3,TRBV6-6,15,.,CASSYWTPSTDTQYF,TGTGCCAGCAGTTACTGGACGCCTAGCACAGATACGCAGTATTTT
.,TRBJ1-2,TRBV29-1,14,.,CSVAAQGRNYGYTF,TGCAGCGTTGCGGCGCAGGGTCGTAACTATGGCTACACCTTC
.,TRBJ2-5,TRBV5-8,11,.,CASSPFETQYF,TGTGCCAGCAGCCCTTTTGAGACCCAGTACTTC
few,TRBJ1-1,TRBV27,13,.,CASSFKENTEAFF,TGTGCCAGCAGTTTCAAGGAGAACACTGAAGCTTTCTTT
.,TRBJ2-3,TRBV4-3,15,TRBD1,CASSQEATGADTQYF,TGCGCCAGCAGCCAAGAGGCGACAGGGGCAGATACGCAGTATTTT
.,TRBJ2-3,TRBV29-1,15,TRBD2,CSVQRGTSGTDTQYF,TGCAGCGTCCAACGTGGGACTAGCGGCACAGATACGCAGTATTTT
.,TRBJ2-7,TRBV30,17,.,CAWSGGSTGPTTYEQYF,TGTGCCTGGAGTGGGGGCTCCACGGGTCCAACGACCTACGAGCAGTACTTC
.,TRBJ1-2,TRBV2,14,.,CASSPDLGNYGYTF,TGTGCCAGCAGCCCGGACCTGGGGAACTATGGCTACACCTTC
once,TRBJ1-2,TRBV10-3,14,TRBD1,CAISEQGQNYGYTF,TGTGCCATCAGTGAGCAGGGACAGAACTATGGCTACACCTTC
.,TRBJ2-5,TRBV5-1,14,.,CASSLARGRETQYF,TGCGCCAGCAGCTTGGCACGGGGACGAGAGACCCAGTACTTC
.,TRBJ2-7,TRBV6-5,16,TRBD1,CASSYANAGGVYEQYF,TGTGCCAGCAGTTACGCTAATGCAGGGGGAGTATACGAGCAGTACTTC
.,TRBJ1-4,TRBV4-3,15,.,CASSQAPQSNEKLFF,TGCGCCAGCAGCCAAGCCCCCCAGTCTAATGAAAAACTGTTTTTT
.,TRBJ1-2,TRBV19,13,.,CASSITGRPGFTF,TGTGCCAGTAGTATTACAGGGAGGCCGGGATTCACCTTC
.,TRBJ1-5,TRBV4-1,15,TRBD1,CASSRETGVNQPQHF,TGCGCCAGCAGCCGCGAAACAGGGGTCAATCAGCCCCAGCATTTT
.,TRBJ2-7,TRBV19,14,.,CASSISGVAYEQYF,TGTGCCAGTAGTATATCAGGGGTTGCCTACGAGCAGTACTTC
.,TRBJ1-1,TRBV7-2,16,TRBD1,CASSLQAGTVNTEAFF,TGTGCCAGCAGCTTACAAGCCGGGACAGTTAACACTGAAGCTTTCTTT
.,TRBJ2-5,TRBV5-1,14,.,CASSLVDSQETQYF,TGCGCCAGCAGCTTGGTGGACAGTCAAGAGACCCAGTACTTC
.,TRBJ1-1,TRBV9,16,.,CASSAGLNPEDTEAFF,TGTGCCAGCAGCGCCGGACTCAACCCGGAGGACACTGAAGCTTTCTTT
.,TRBJ1-2,TRBV4-1,15,.,CASSLTGTKDLGYTF,TGCGCCAGCAGCCTTACCGGGACGAAGGACCTAGGCTACACCTTC
few,TRBJ2-6,TRBV5-4,16,.,CASSMDSISGANVLTF,TGTGCCAGCAGCATGGACAGCATCTCTGGGGCCAACGTCCTGACTTTC
.,TRBJ2-1,TRBV5-6,14,TRBD2,CASSRPSGEEEQFF,TGTGCCAGCAGCAGACCTAGCGGGGAGGAAGAGCAGTTCTTC
few,TRBJ2-1,TRBV4-1,16,TRBD2,CASSQPGTSEYNEQFF,TGCGCCAGCAGCCAACCCGGGACTAGCGAATACAATGAGCAGTTCTTC
.,TRBJ1-2,TRBV25-1,14,.,CASSESMTGGGYTF,TGTGCCAGCAGTGAATCGATGACAGGCGGGGGCTACACCTTC
.,TRBJ1-2,TRBV27,14,.,CASSLKGGNYGYTF,TGTGCCAGCAGTTTAAAGGGAGGTAACTATGGCTACACCTTC
few,TRBJ1-2,TRBV7-2,13,.,CASSFGQDGGYTF,TGTGCCAGCAGCTTTGGGCAGGATGGTGGCTACACCTTC
.,TRBJ2-5,TRBV6-5,14,.,CASSSWATQETQYF,TGTGCCAGCAGTTCTTGGGCAACCCAAGAGACCCAGTACTTC
.,TRBJ2-1,TRBV7-9,16,TRBD2,CASSLFGGASYNEQFF,TGTGCCAGCAGCTTATTCGGGGGGGCCTCCTACAATGAGCAGTTCTTC
.,TRBJ2-1,TRBV6-5,15,TRBD2,CASSRTSPAYNEQFF,TGTGCCAGCAGTCGGACTAGCCCGGCCTACAATGAGCAGTTCTTC
.,TRBJ2-7,TRBV5-4,14,.,CASSPDGTFYEQYF,TGTGCCAGCAGCCCTGACGGGACCTTCTACGAGCAGTACTTC
few,TRBJ2-2,TRBV7-9,16,TRBD2,CASSSSGGQNTGELFF,TGTGCCAGCAGCTCATCGGGGGGGCAGAACACCGGGGAGCTGTTTTTT
.,TRBJ2-1,TRBV27,13,TRBD1,CASRRTGNNEQFF,TGTGCCAGCAGAAGGACAGGGAACAATGAGCAGTTCTTC
.,TRBJ2-1,TRBV5-1,15,.,CASSGMGHPYNEQFF,TGCGCCAGCAGCGGGATGGGACATCCCTACAATGAGCAGTTCTTC
.,TRBJ2-5,TRBV27,15,TRBD1,CASRTLGTAQETQYF,TGTGCCAGCAGGACCCTGGGGACAGCCCAAGAGACCCAGTACTTC
.,TRBJ2-3,TRBV5-6,13,.,CASGEGPADTQYF,TGTGCCAGCGGCGAGGGTCCGGCGGATACGCAGTATTTT
.,TRBJ1-1,TRBV18,13,.,CASSPTRGGEAFF,TGTGCCAGCTCACCAACAAGGGGCGGGGAGGCTTTCTTT
few,TRBJ2-5,TRBV4-3,14,.,CASSQDPGKETQYF,TGCGCCAGCAGCCAAGATCCAGGGAAAGAGACCCAGTACTTC
.,TRBJ1-2,TRBV9,14,.,CASSVARGSDGYTF,TGTGCCAGCAGCGTAGCTCGGGGGTCAGATGGCTACACCTTC
.,TRBJ2-1,TRBV30,14,.,CAWTDGRFNNEQFF,TGTGCCTGGACCGACGGCCGGTTCAACAATGAGCAGTTCTTC
.,TRBJ2-2,TRBV5-1,16,TRBD1,CASSAPDRGTAGELFF,TGCGCCAGCAGCGCCCCCGACAGGGGAACGGCCGGGGAGCTGTTTTTT
few,TRBJ2-3,TRBV30,12,.,CARAWQADTQYF,TGTGCCCGGGCGTGGCAGGCAGATACGCAGTATTTT
.,TRBJ1-3,TRBV30,15,.,CAWSWRATAGNTIYF,TGTGCCTGGAGTTGGAGGGCGACGGCTGGAAACACCATATATTTT
.,TRBJ1-1,TRBV18,13,.,CASSPAGGTEAFF,TGTGCCAGCTCACCAGCGGGGGGCACTGAAGCTTTCTTT
.,TRBJ1-1,TRBV7-9,13,.,CASSLEGNTEAFF,TGTGCCAGCAGCTTAGAGGGGAACACTGAAGCTTTCTTT
.,TRBJ2-7,TRBV7-8,18,TRBD2,CASSKPGLAGGSSYEQYF,TGTGCCAGCAGCAAACCGGGACTAGCGGGGGGGAGTTCCTACGAGCAGTACTTC
.,TRBJ2-3,TRBV5-6,13,.,CASSQHLEDTQYF,TGTGCCAGCAGTCAACACCTTGAAGATACGCAGTATTTT
.,TRBJ2-5,TRBV29-1,11,.,CSVGVQETQYF,TGCAGCGTTGGGGTCCAAGAGACCCAGTACTTC